This TCR beta chain stems from a study of siplizumab effects on memory and regulatory T cells (dated by TCRdb to about 2019). For the wider study: The study examined how the anti-CD2 antibody siplizumab affects alloreactive T-cell subsets in allogeneic mixed lymphocyte reactions built from human PBMCs. On the study overall, not on this receptor specifically: Because sequences below about 10^-5 frequency were poorly captured, only a minor fraction of alloreactive clones could be mapped to unstimulated subsets. Unstimulated naive T cells appeared more diverse than memory T cells, and naive cells seemed to contribute substantially to the alloresponse. Siplizumab significantly reduced the cumulative frequency of alloreactive sequences traceable to unstimulated CD4+ memory T cells. No functional confirmation was obtained for the suppressive function of proliferating Tregs from siplizumab cultures. For roughly 75-97% of proliferating CD4+ or CD8+ clones, no naive or memory phenotype could be assigned. Among mappable alloreactive CD4+ clones, the Treg-derived fraction averaged around 69% with siplizumab versus around 27% in control reactions.

Sorted unstimulated T cells and proliferating T cells recovered from mixed lymphocyte reactions underwent TCRbeta CDR3 sequencing. Fresh whole blood from fewer than 12 HLA-typed healthy donors was used to isolate PBMCs. Comment on this clone: Its antigen remains unidentified. No qualities accompany the bases; no much larger clone lies one base away.

The V and J ends are trimmed by 3 bases and 0 bases, leaving 2 bases between them. Reading from cysteine to phenylalanine, the CDR3 counts 12 amino acids. Only the CDR3 region is kept as DNA, spanning 36 bases read in frame from base 1. The CDR1 and CDR2 encoded by the germline V gene are SGDLS and YYNGEE. Library preparation employed the immunoSEQ multiplex PCR assay. Each sample had roughly 90,000 TCR templates assayed by the deep sequencing platform. Genomic DNA extracted from sorted T cells was used for TCRbeta CDR3 sequencing. The paper's processing steps were these. The R programming language was used for clonal analysis of TCRbeta CDR3 data. Alloreactive CD4+ and CD8+ clones were identified by comparing unstimulated samples to CFSE-low samples taken after the reaction. Regulatory or non-regulatory origin of alloreactive CD4+ clones was assigned by matching sequences to the sorted unstimulated Treg and non-Treg repertoires. The table was pulled from immuneACCESS by TCRdb, which kept in-frame rearrangements only. Such tables lose some clones; where checked, under half of the loss comes from unresolved V genes, and the rest has no known cause. For V, J and clone size, that table is used; D and trimming come from the DNA. In this sample the table shows tens of thousands of clones, 93% of which occur a single time. The ten biggest clones cover around 6.5% of the sample.

Specimen: CD8+ T cells sorted from blood. This TCR derives from a human donor in good health. The rearranged segments are TRBV9 and TRBJ2-3, with the D gene not clear enough to name. The CDR3 region: CASSASTDTQYF. The DNA reads as follows: TGTGCCAGCAGCGCCAGCACAGATACGCAGTATTTT.